This TCR beta chain was found in a study of blood T cell repertoires in COVID-19. Contact with a PCR-confirmed or clinician-diagnosed COVID-19 case occurred within 2 weeks of entry. This CDR3 has 14 amino acids. Germline V gene lookup returns CDR1 SGHRS and CDR2 YFSETQ. The V and J ends lost 4 bases and 0 bases respectively, with 9 bases between them. Some clones are missing from TCRdb's copy, which holds only in-frame ones; the method was immunoSEQ multiplex PCR. The table records 200,000 to 250,000 clones, approximately 88% of them present only once. The sequenced material came from PBMCs or T cells enriched from blood (not recorded which). The rearrangement links TRBV5-1 to TRBJ2-3; D is perhaps TRBD1 (6 bases). The receptor was isolated from a young woman who had been exposed to COVID-19. CDR3 protein: CASSRGHSTDTQYF. In DNA form, the CDR3 reads TGCGCCAGCAGCAGGGGACATAGCACAGATACGCAGTATTTT.